The 4 T cell receptor beta chains reported below all come from one sample, sequenced in a study of esophageal squamous cell carcinoma under preoperative chemotherapy. Time point denoted: after preoperative PTX-NDP chemotherapy. TCRdb recomputed calls from the PCR reads with MiXCR, one row per CDR3 protein. The table shows 15,000 to 20,000 distinct CDR3 sequences, with around 45% occurring only once. The sample was collected from a patient given preoperative chemotherapy. The receptors derive from a human donor with esophageal squamous cell carcinoma. The donor label of this sample is uncertain.

The chain is built from TRBV6-2 or TRBV6-3 and TRBJ2-5; 8 bases map to TRBD1. TRBJ2-7 explains the end of the DNA better; the J call may be wrong. CDR3 length: 13 amino acids. Per the germline V gene, CDR1 is MNHEY and CDR2 is SVGEGT. This CDR3 reads CASSTGTGGEQYF. The CDR3 DNA reads as TGTGCCAGCAGTACTGGGACAGGCGGCGAGCAGTACTTC.

A word on this clonotype: An end of the junction does not agree with germline; a read error may underlie this. V usage is TRBV5-1 and J usage is TRBJ2-6; D is perhaps TRBD1 (6 bases). Germline assignment: CDR1 SGHRS and CDR2 YFSETQ. This CDR3 has 18 residues. As DNA, the CDR3 is TGCGCCAGCAGCTTACAGGGTTCTTCTTTCTCTGGGGCCAACGTCCAGTCCTTC. It specifies CASSLQGSSFSGANVQSF.

By share of the sample, this clonotype is medium-sized. The CDR3 sequence: CASSPVTSGEDTQYF. CDR3 nucleotides: TGTGCCAGCAGCCCCGTGACTAGCGGGGAAGATACGCAGTATTTT. V usage is TRBV7-8 and J usage is TRBJ2-3; 11 bases match TRBD2. Germline V gene lookup returns CDR1 SGHVS and CDR2 FQNEAQ. V lost 5 bases, J lost 5 bases, and 6 bases stayed unmatched. The CDR3 is 15 amino acids.

J is TRBJ2-4 and V is TRBV7-3; 10 nucleotides line up with TRBD2. The CDR3 length is 15 residues. V was pared by 2 bases and J by 8 bases, with 6 bases of the junction left unmatched. Germline V gene data show CDR1 as SGHTA and CDR2 as FQGTGA. The CDR3 DNA is TGTGCCAGCAGCTTAGGGCTAGCGGGGGACTACATTCAGTACTTC. This gives the protein CASSLGLAGDYIQYF. Looking up the rest from reference TRBV7-3 and TRBJ2-4 gives the full variable domain: GAGVSQTPSNKVTEKGKYVELRCDPISGHTALYWYRQSLGQGPEFLIYFQGTGAADDSGLPNDRFFAVRPEGSVSTLKIQRTERGDSAVYLCASSLGLAGDYIQYFGAGTRLSVL.